This TCR beta chain stems from a study of T cell clusters in autoimmune cytopenias. Some 38,000 genome equivalents of blood DNA were amplified for TRB. The germline gives CDR1 MNHEY, CDR2 SVGAGI. The CDR3 totals 15 residues. Multiplex touch-down PCR amplified TRB using TRB-A and TRB-B pools in one tube. No DNA is given; TCRdb re-called the multiplex PCR reads and lists each CDR3 protein once. The sample has some 6,200 distinct CDR3 sequences, and its top ten clones hold about 22%. A further study also used this sample, focusing on T cell repertoires in aging, cancer and after chemotherapy. From that study: Age-matched healthy donors had significantly more diverse, less clonal blood TCR repertoires than untreated cancer patients.

The genes are TRBV6-5 and TRBJ2-7; TCRdb gives TRBD1 as the D gene, but with no DNA this cannot be confirmed. This TCR came from a human donor in good health. The sequencing input was peripheral blood. The CDR3 loop is CASSYAGGGTYEQYF.